This T cell receptor beta chain was identified in a study of blood T cell repertoires in COVID-19. CDR3 length equals 11 residues. Germline lookup yields CDR1 DFQATT and CDR2 SNEGSKA (reference sequence). Trimming took 5 bases from V and 8 from J, leaving 12 bases between them. The repertoire was sequenced with immunoSEQ multiplex PCR; TCRdb's copy has only in-frame clones and lacks some. The repertoire holds roughly 150,000 clones, with 80% to 90% as singletons. Input material: peripheral blood. The sequence derives from a woman aged 55-70 years with active COVID-19. The chain employs TRBV20-1 and TRBJ1-2, with D possibly TRBD1 on 5 matching bases. CDR3 coding DNA: TGCAGTGCTTTTGGGGGGGAGGGCTACACCTTC. Translating gives CSAFGGEGYTF.